This is a list of T cell receptor beta chains from one sample in a study of PD-1 blockade in classical Hodgkin lymphoma. Some clones are missing from TCRdb's copy, which holds only in-frame ones; the method was immunoSEQ multiplex PCR. Among approximately 12,000 clones listed, over 70% were seen once. Material: peripheral blood mononuclear cells (PBMCs), obtained at baseline. The receptors were sampled from a human donor with classical Hodgkin lymphoma. Both conserved end residues are part of each CDR3. The listing skips clone size in some rows; elsewhere it reads once, few, many or a size class.

clone size	J gene	V gene	CDR3 protein
-	TRBJ2-3	TRBV19	CASSIFGDEADTQYF
-	TRBJ2-3	TRBV7-3	CASSPKGSRSGTDTQYF
-	TRBJ2-2	TRBV5-1	CASSLAGTGTGELFF
-	TRBJ2-7	TRBV6-1	CASSESPLNEQYF
once	TRBJ2-1	TRBV19	CASSIDAPGLAGANYNEQFF
-	TRBJ2-6	TRBV21-1	CASSHQSRVIFSGANVLTF
-	TRBJ2-2	TRBV7-2	CASSSVRDTGELFF
-	TRBJ1-3	TRBV7-2	CASSFGQGNTIYF
-	TRBJ2-2	TRBV7-2	CASSLVSAGGGELFF
few	TRBJ2-5	TRBV5-5	CASSLTGIRETQYF
-	TRBJ1-2	TRBV23-1	CASSQHRGGYGYTF
-	TRBJ1-5	TRBV10-3	CANGRGDDQPQHF
medium-sized	TRBJ2-5	TRBV5-4	CASSREGARQETQYF
-	TRBJ1-2	TRBV19	CASSMGGQVSAYGYTF
-	TRBJ1-4	TRBV10-3	CAISALNNEKLFF
-	TRBJ2-7	TRBV27	CASSRDTFYEQYF
-	TRBJ2-7	TRBV5-4	CASSLAGTGIYEQYF
few	TRBJ2-3	TRBV27	CASSPAGTSGIRATDTQYF
-	TRBJ2-6	TRBV4-3	CASSPGGAPGANVLTF
-	TRBJ2-6	TRBV10-3	CAISPQSPTVSGANVLTF
-	TRBJ2-1	TRBV10-3	CAISEGSKYSYNEQFF
-	TRBJ2-3	TRBV29-1	CSVASGGRAPHTDTQYF
-	TRBJ2-7	TRBV6-6	CASSYFQGTYEQYF
few	TRBJ2-1	TRBV28	CASNTGTGSYNEQFF
-	TRBJ1-2	TRBV9	CASSVAGQGAWYGYTF
-	TRBJ2-1	TRBV5-1	CASAGGLAASNEQFF
-	TRBJ2-2	TRBV15	CATSRDLMVPGELFF